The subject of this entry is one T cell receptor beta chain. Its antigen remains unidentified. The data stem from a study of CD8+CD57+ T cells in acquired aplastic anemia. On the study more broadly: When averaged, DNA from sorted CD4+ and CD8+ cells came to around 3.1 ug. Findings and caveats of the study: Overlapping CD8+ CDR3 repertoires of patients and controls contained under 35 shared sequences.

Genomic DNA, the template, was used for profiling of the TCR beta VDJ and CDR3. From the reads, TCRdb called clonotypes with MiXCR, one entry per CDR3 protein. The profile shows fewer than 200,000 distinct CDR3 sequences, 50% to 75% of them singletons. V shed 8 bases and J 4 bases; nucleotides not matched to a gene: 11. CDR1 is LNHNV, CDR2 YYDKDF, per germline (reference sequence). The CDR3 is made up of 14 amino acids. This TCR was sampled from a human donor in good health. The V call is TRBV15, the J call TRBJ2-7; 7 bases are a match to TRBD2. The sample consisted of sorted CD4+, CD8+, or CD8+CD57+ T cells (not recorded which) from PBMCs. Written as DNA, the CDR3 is TGTGCCACCCTGCTTTTTGCGGGGGATTACGAGCAGTACTTC. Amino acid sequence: CATLLFAGDYEQYF.